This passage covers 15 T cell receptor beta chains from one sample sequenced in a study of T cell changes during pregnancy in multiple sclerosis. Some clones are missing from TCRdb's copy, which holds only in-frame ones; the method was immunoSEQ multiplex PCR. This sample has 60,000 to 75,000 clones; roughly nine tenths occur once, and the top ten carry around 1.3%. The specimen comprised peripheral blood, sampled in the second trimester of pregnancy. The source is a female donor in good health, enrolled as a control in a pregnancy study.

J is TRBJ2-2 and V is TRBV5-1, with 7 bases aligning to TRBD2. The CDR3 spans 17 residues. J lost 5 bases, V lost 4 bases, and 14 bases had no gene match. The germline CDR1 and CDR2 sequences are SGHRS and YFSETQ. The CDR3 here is CASSGPPSSGVTGELFF. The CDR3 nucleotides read TGCGCCAGCAGCGGCCCCCCCTCTAGCGGAGTGACCGGGGAGCTGTTTTTT.

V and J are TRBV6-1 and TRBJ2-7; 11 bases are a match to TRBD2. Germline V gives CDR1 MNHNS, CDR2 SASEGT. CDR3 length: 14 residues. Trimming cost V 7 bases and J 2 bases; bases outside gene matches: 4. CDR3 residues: CASTPSGGPYEQYF. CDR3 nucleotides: TGTGCCAGCACCCCTAGCGGGGGGCCCTACGAGCAGTACTTC.

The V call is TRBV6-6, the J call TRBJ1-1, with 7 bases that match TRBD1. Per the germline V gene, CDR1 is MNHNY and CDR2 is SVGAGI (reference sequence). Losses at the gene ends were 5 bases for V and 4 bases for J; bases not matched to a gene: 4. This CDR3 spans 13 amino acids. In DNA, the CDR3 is TGTGCCAGCAGTCGACAGGGAGGCACTGAAGCTTTCTTT. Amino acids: CASSRQGGTEAFF.

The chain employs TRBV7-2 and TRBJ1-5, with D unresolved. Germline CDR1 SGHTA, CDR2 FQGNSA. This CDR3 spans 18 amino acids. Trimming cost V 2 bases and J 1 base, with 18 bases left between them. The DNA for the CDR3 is TGTGCCAGCAGCTTATACGGGTTGTCGGGGAGCAGCAATCAGCCCCAGCATTTT. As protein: CASSLYGLSGSSNQPQHF.

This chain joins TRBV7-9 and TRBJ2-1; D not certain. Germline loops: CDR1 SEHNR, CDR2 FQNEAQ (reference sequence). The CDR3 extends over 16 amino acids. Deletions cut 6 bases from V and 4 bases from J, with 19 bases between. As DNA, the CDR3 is TGTGCCAGCAGACCTACCAAGGTTGCGAGGTACAATGAGCAGTTCTTC. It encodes CASRPTKVARYNEQFF.

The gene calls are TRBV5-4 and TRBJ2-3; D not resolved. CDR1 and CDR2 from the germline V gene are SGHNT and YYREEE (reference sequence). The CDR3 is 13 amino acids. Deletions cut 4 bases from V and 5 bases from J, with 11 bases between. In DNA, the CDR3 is TGTGCCAGCAGCATTCTAGGAGAAGATACGCAGTATTTT. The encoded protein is CASSILGEDTQYF.

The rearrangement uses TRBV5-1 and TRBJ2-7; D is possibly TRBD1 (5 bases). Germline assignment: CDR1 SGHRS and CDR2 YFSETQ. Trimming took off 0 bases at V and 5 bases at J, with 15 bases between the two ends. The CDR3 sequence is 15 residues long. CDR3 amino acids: CASSLAVGPTNEQYF. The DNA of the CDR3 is TGCGCCAGCAGCTTGGCCGTGGGGCCCACCAACGAGCAGTACTTC.

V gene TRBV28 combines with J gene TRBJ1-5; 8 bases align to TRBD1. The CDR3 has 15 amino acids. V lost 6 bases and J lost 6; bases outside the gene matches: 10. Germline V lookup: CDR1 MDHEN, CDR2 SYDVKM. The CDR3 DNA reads TGTGCCAGCAGACTGGACAGGGAGAGCGGTCAGCCCCAGCATTTT. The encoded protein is CASRLDRESGQPQHF.

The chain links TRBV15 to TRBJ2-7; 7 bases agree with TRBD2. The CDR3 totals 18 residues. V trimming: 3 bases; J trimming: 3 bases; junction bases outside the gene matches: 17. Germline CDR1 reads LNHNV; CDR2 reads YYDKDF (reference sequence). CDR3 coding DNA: TGTGCCACCAGCAGTCCTACCCCACCTAGCGGACCTTACTACGAGCAGTACTTC. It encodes CATSSPTPPSGPYYEQYF.

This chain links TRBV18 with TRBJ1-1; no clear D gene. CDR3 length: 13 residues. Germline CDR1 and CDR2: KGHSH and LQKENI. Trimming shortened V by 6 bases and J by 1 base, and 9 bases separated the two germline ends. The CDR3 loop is CASSLQSNTEAFF. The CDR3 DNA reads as TGTGCCAGCTCCCTACAGTCGAACACTGAAGCTTTCTTT.

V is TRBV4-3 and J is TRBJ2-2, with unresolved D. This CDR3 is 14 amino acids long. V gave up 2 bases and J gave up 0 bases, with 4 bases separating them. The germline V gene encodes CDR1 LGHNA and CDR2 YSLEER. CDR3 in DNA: TGCGCCAGCAGCCAATTATCGAACACCGGGGAGCTGTTTTTT. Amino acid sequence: CASSQLSNTGELFF.

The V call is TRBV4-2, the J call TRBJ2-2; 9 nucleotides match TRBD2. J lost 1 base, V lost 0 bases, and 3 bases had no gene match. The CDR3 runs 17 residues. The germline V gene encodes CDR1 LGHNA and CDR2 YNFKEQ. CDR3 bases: TGTGCCAGCAGCCAAGACTTTAGCGGGGGGAACACCGGGGAGCTGTTTTTT. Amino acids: CASSQDFSGGNTGELFF.

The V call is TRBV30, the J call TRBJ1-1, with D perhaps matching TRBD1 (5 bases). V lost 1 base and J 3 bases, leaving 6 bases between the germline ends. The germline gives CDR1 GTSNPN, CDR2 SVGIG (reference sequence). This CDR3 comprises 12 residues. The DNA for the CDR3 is TGTGCCTGGAGTGGCAGGGACACTGAAGCTTTCTTT. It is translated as CAWSGRDTEAFF. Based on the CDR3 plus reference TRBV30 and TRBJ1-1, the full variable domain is SQTIHQWPATLVQPVGSPLSLECTVEGTSNPNLYWYRQAAGRGLQLLFYSVGIGQISSEVPQNLSASRPQDRQFILSSKKLLLSDSGFYLCAWSGRDTEAFFGQGTRLTVV.

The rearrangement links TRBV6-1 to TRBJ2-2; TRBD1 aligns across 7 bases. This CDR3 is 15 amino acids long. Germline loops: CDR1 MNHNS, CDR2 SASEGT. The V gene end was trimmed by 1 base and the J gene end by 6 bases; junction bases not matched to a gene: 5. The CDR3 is CASSEEQGKAGELFF. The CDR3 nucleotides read TGTGCCAGCAGTGAAGAACAGGGGAAGGCCGGGGAGCTGTTTTTT.

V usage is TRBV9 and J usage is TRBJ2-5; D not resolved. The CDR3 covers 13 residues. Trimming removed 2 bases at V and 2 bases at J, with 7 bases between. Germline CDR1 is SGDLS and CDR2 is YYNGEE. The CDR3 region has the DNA TGTGCCAGCAGCGTGCGAGCTCAAGAGACCCAGTACTTC. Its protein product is CASSVRAQETQYF.